This entry is about one T cell receptor beta chain. The data originate from a study of blood T cell repertoires in COVID-19. Whole-study context: Acute-phase and convalescent COVID-19 samples originated in the United States, Italy and Spain.

Generated by immunoSEQ multiplex PCR, the TCRdb table keeps only in-frame clones and is missing some. The repertoire includes approximately 85,000 clones, about 81% of them detected once, and around 13% sits in the top ten. The specimen sequenced was peripheral blood. This TCR derives from a human donor in a cohort sampled during active COVID-19.

The CDR3 DNA is TGTGCCACCAGTGATCCTCCCTGGACATATAATTCACCCCTCCACTTT. Translated: CATSDPPWTYNSPLHF. V usage is TRBV24-1 and J usage is TRBJ1-6; D is perhaps TRBD1 (5 bases). Germline V gene lookup returns CDR1 KGHDR and CDR2 SFDVKD. V lost 3 bases, J lost 4 bases, and 12 bases lay in between. The CDR3 totals 16 residues.